These 5 T cell receptor beta chains share one sample of origin, sequenced in a study of molecular identifiers for immune sequencing clone quantification. TCRdb passed the PCR reads through MiXCR, listing each CDR3 protein once. The data hold hundreds of thousands of distinct CDR3 sequences, with 25% observed a single time. Sequencing used naive CD8+ T cells from blood, with Jurkat cell RNA spiked in. This sample's subset: FACS-sorted CD8+CD4-CCR7+CD45RA+ naive T cells. These receptor sequences come from a human donor in good health. Some libraries in this study had Jurkat cell RNA spiked in.

This clonotype has at least ten counts. The V and J genes are TRBV3-1 and TRBJ2-5; D is unresolved. The germline V and J ends were trimmed by 2 bases and 3 bases, with 1 base remaining between them. Germline lookup yields CDR1 LGHDT and CDR2 YNNKEL (reference sequence). The CDR3 length is 11 residues. This CDR3 is CASSQKETQYF. DNA for the CDR3: TGTGCCAGCAGCCAAAAAGAGACCCAGTACTTC.

This clonotype has just a few counts. V and J are TRBV7-2 and TRBJ2-5; D may match TRBD1 or TRBD2 (6 bases each). The CDR3 has 14 residues. The ends were cut back, 4 bases at V and 5 bases at J, with 14 bases in the middle. CDR1 and CDR2 from the germline V gene are SGHTA and FQGNSA. The CDR3 sequence is CASSSGGPPETQYF. The CDR3 nucleotides are TGTGCCAGCAGCTCCGGGGGCCCCCCGGAGACCCAGTACTTC.

In regard to this clonotype: A read error may be the cause here, since a much bigger clone is one base away. V gene TRBV27 combines with J gene TRBJ2-3; 7 nucleotides align to TRBD1. V gave up 5 bases and J gave up 3 bases; unmatched junction bases: 14. The CDR3 contains 17 residues. Germline V gene data show CDR1 as MNHEY and CDR2 as SMNVEV (reference sequence). CDR3 bases: TGTGCCAGCAGTCCATTCAATACAGGGGCGAATACAGATACGCAGTATTTT. Its protein product is CASSPFNTGANTDTQYF.

This clonotype turned up a few times. The V gene is TRBV11-2, the J gene TRBJ1-1; D uncertain. The V and J ends lost 4 bases and 0 bases respectively, with 12 bases between them. Germline V gene lookup returns CDR1 SGHAT and CDR2 FQNNGV. This CDR3 region has 15 residues. The CDR3 loop is CASSYPGSLNTEAFF. CDR3 bases: TGTGCCAGCAGCTACCCGGGCAGTTTGAACACTGAAGCTTTCTTT.

The table lists this clonotype with a count of one. The rearrangement joins TRBV7-9 to TRBJ1-5, with 7 bases identical to TRBD1. Germline lookup yields CDR1 SEHNR and CDR2 FQNEAQ (reference sequence). J gave up 1 base and V 8 bases, and 5 bases lay outside the gene matches. The CDR3 totals 14 residues. CDR3 sequence: CASGSTGSNQPQHF. The CDR3 nucleotides are TGTGCCAGCGGCTCGACAGGGAGCAATCAGCCCCAGCATTTT.